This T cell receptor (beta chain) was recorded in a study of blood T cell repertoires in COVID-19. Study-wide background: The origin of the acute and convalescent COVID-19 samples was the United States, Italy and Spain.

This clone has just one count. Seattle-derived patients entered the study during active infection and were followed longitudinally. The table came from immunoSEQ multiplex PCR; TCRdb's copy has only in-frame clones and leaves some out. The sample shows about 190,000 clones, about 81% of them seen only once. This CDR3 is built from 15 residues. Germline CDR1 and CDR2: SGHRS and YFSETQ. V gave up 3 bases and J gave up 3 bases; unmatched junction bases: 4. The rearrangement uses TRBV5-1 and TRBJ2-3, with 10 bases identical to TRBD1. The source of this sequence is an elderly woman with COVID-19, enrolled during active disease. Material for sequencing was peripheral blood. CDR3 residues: CASSSRDRGTDTQYF. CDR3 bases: TGCGCCAGCAGCTCTCGGGACAGGGGAACAGATACGCAGTATTTT.